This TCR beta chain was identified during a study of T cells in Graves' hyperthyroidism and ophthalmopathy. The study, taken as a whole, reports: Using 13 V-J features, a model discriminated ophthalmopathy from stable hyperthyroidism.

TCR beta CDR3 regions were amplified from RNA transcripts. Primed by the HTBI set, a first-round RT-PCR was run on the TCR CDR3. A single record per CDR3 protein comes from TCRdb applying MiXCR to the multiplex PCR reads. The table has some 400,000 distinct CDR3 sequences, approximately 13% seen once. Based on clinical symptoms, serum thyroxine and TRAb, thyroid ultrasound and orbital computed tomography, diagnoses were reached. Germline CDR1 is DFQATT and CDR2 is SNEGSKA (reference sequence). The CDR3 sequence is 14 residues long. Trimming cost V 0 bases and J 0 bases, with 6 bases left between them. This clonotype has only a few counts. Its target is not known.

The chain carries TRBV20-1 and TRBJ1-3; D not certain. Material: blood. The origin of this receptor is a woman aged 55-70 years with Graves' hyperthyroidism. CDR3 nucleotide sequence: TGCAGTGCTAGAGATTCACACTCTGGAAACACCATATATTTT. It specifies CSARDSHSGNTIYF.